Sequencing of this T cell receptor beta chain was carried out in a study of CD8+ T cells in alopecia areata. Study context: The study gave treated patients oral tofacitinib at 5 to 10 mg twice daily. It was 6 to 18 months of tofacitinib, and then there were 6 months off drug. Study-level points and caveats: Mice gave a clearer picture of TCR sharing than patients did, possibly for HLA-related reasons. In scalp and blood, many expanded lesional clones persisted during tofacitinib.

As to treatment: oral pan-JAK inhibitor, 5-10 mg twice daily. cDNA reverse transcribed from extracted RNA served as the sequencing template. Profiled with immunoSEQ multiplex PCR; TCRdb holds only in-frame clones, not every one. Among roughly 40,000 clones, about 71% were seen once, and the ten largest hold about a fifth. This clone appeared a few times. Its matching antigen is unknown. Germline loops: CDR1 SGHTA, CDR2 FQGNSA. V was cut by 5 bases and J by 3 bases, with 8 bases left in between. The CDR3 runs 12 residues. The source was CD8+ T cells sorted from blood, collected at week 4, from a patient treated with tofacitinib. The rearrangement links TRBV7-2 to TRBJ2-7; D not resolved. This receptor was identified in a human donor with alopecia areata. The DNA for the CDR3 is TGTGCCAGCAGCACCAACGGCTACGAGCAGTACTTC. Encoded protein: CASSTNGYEQYF.